A selection of T cell receptor beta chains follows, all from one sample in a study of beta chain features in type 1 diabetes. Clones were sequenced by immunoSEQ multiplex PCR, and TCRdb holds only the in-frame ones, with some missing. The sample consists of about 140,000 clones, about 7% of them appearing once. The sample consisted of central memory CD4+ T cells from blood. Receptors were obtained from a woman aged 25 to 39 in good health. The CDR3 runs from the conserved cysteine through the conserved F or W. The D gene is left open where the match is weak. Size is stated for part of the rows, as once, few or many counts, or as a class when the clone is expanded.

J	V	size	D	CDR3	DNA
TRBJ2-7	TRBV6-1	-	-	CASSALRVSYEQYF	TGTGCCAGCAGTGCTCTCAGGGTTTCCTACGAGCAGTACTTC
TRBJ2-3	TRBV6-5	-	-	CASSYEGGPTDTQYF	TGTGCCAGCAGTTATGAGGGGGGGCCCACAGATACGCAGTATTTT
TRBJ2-4	TRBV5-1	-	TRBD2	CASSFSGGDIQYF	TGCGCCAGCAGCTTCTCGGGGGGTGACATTCAGTACTTC
TRBJ1-1	TRBV10-3	many	TRBD1	CAISNRQGDTEAFF	TGTGCCATCAGTAATCGACAGGGGGACACTGAAGCTTTCTTT
TRBJ2-5	TRBV7-2	few	TRBD2	CASSAGTRETQYF	TGTGCCAGCAGCGCCGGGACTAGGGAGACCCAGTACTTC
TRBJ1-1	TRBV2	-	-	CASSVGRSWNTEAFF	TGTGCCAGCAGTGTGGGCCGATCCTGGAACACTGAAGCTTTCTTT
TRBJ1-4	TRBV29-1	-	-	CSAGGDEQVNEKLFF	TGCAGCGCTGGGGGGGATGAACAGGTGAATGAAAAACTGTTTTTT
TRBJ2-7	TRBV28	-	TRBD2	CASLGGAQGVLEQYF	TGTGCCAGCCTCGGGGGGGCACAGGGTGTGCTCGAGCAGTACTTC
TRBJ1-4	TRBV28	-	-	CASSPPTGTEKLFF	TGTGCCAGCAGCCCTCCCACAGGGACCGAAAAACTGTTTTTT
TRBJ2-7	TRBV6-1	few	TRBD1	CASREPGQGGEQYF	TGTGCCAGCAGGGAGCCGGGACAGGGGGGCGAGCAGTACTTC
TRBJ2-1	TRBV5-4	few	-	CASSLILGSYNEQFF	TGTGCCAGCAGCTTGATTCTAGGTTCCTACAATGAGCAGTTCTTC
TRBJ2-5	TRBV5-1	few	-	CASSEHRQETQYF	TGCGCCAGCAGCGAACACCGCCAAGAGACCCAGTACTTC
TRBJ2-3	TRBV5-1	-	-	CASSYFTDTQYF	TGCGCCAGCAGCTACTTCACAGATACGCAGTATTTT
TRBJ2-7	TRBV7-2	-	-	CASSHRDSYEQYF	TGTGCCAGCAGCCATCGGGATTCCTACGAGCAGTACTTC
TRBJ1-4	TRBV2	-	-	CASSTGLQEKLFF	TGTGCCAGCTCCACAGGGCTTCAAGAAAAACTGTTTTTT
TRBJ2-2	TRBV7-6	few	-	CASSGDINTGELFF	TGTGCCAGCAGCGGGGACATTAACACCGGGGAGCTGTTTTTT
TRBJ2-7	TRBV5-4	many	TRBD1	CASTPGQGREQYF	TGTGCCAGCACCCCCGGACAGGGGCGAGAGCAGTACTTC
TRBJ2-2	TRBV6-1	many	-	CASSTSVRDGELFF	TGTGCCAGCAGTACCTCAGTCAGGGACGGGGAGCTGTTTTTT